The next 15 T cell receptor beta chains were all read from a single sample in a study of monozygotic twins with inflammatory bowel disease. For each CDR3 protein, TCRdb gives one entry from its re-call of the 5' RACE reads, without DNA. This repertoire comprises roughly 100,000 distinct CDR3 sequences; its ten largest clones make up roughly 1.8%. The sample was blood. These receptor sequences come from a human donor with ulcerative colitis or Crohn's disease, or a healthy co-twin of an affected twin (not recorded which).

This rearrangement joins TRBV7-3 to TRBJ2-3; the TCRdb call, TRBD2, lacks DNA for checking. Germline assignment: CDR1 SGHTA and CDR2 FQGTGA. This CDR3 region has 21 residues. The CDR3 spells CASSLRTQIGLAGGRTDTQYF.

The chain recombines TRBV7-2 with TRBJ2-4; no DNA is available, so the TRBD2 call from TCRdb remains unchecked. The CDR3 covers 13 residues. Germline-derived CDR1 and CDR2 are SGHTA and FQGNSA. The CDR3 here is CASGGGAKNIQYF.

The chain uses TRBV5-5 and TRBJ2-3; TCRdb designates TRBD1, a call that cannot be tested without DNA. The CDR3 runs to 16 residues. CDR1 and CDR2 (germline): SGHKS, YYEKEE (reference sequence). CDR3 sequence: CASSWRAGQGSDTQYF.

The CDR3 sequence: CASSPSGTRPGELFF. J is TRBJ2-2 and V is TRBV5-4; lacking DNA, the TRBD2 call made by TCRdb goes unchecked. The CDR3 is 15 amino acids. Germline V lookup: CDR1 SGHNT, CDR2 YYREEE (reference sequence).

V and J are TRBV25-1 and TRBJ2-1; no DNA is available, so the TRBD2 call from TCRdb remains unchecked. CDR1 is MGHDK and CDR2 is SYGVNS in the germline V gene. This CDR3 comprises 19 residues. CDR3 sequence: CASSAPGTSGIRGNNEQFF. Complete variable domain (other parts from reference TRBV25-1 and TRBJ2-1): EADIYQTPRYLVIGTGKKITLECSQTMGHDKMYWYQQDPGMELHLIHYSYGVNSTEKGDLSSESTVSRIRTEHFPLTLESARPSHTSQYLCASSAPGTSGIRGNNEQFFGPGTRLTVL.

V is TRBV19 and J is TRBJ1-1; TCRdb's assignment of TRBD1 cannot be checked, as there is no DNA. This CDR3 comprises 14 residues. Germline CDR1 and CDR2: LNHDA and SQIVND (reference sequence). CDR3 amino acids: CASSIVGANTEAFF. Full variable domain (missing parts from reference TRBV19 and TRBJ1-1): DGGITQSPKYLFRKEGQNVTLSCEQNLNHDAMYWYRQDPGQGLRLIYYSQIVNDFQKGDIAEGYSVSREKKESFPLTVTSAQKNPTAFYLCASSIVGANTEAFFGQGTRLTVV.

The rearrangement links TRBV7-2 to TRBJ2-7; TCRdb proposes TRBD2, but this gene call is untestable without DNA. CDR1 is SGHTA, CDR2 FQGNSA, per germline. The CDR3 covers 16 residues. The CDR3 reads CASSSAGLASSYEQYF.

The chain is built from TRBV11-2 and TRBJ1-1; with no DNA, the TCRdb D assignment of TRBD1 cannot be verified. In germline, CDR1 is SGHAT, CDR2 FQNNGV. The CDR3 length is 15 residues. This chain's CDR3 is CASSLADRDGSEAFF.

The J gene is TRBJ1-1, the V gene TRBV12-3 or TRBV12-4. This CDR3 is 11 amino acids long. The CDR3 loop reads CASSFGNEAFF.

J is TRBJ2-1 and V is TRBV6-5. Looked up from germline, CDR1 is MNHEY and CDR2 is SVGAGI. This CDR3 spans 16 amino acids. CDR3 protein: CASSYSRGAPRNEQFF.

The rearrangement joins TRBV5-5 to TRBJ2-1; TCRdb's D call, TRBD1, is unchecked because there is no DNA. Germline-derived CDR1 and CDR2 are SGHKS and YYEKEE (reference sequence). This CDR3 comprises 16 residues. The CDR3 spells CASRLGWTGRIAEQFF.

The J gene is TRBJ2-1, the V gene TRBV11-1; TCRdb outputs TRBD2, but without DNA this stays unchecked. The CDR3 has 19 residues. The germline gives CDR1 SGHAT, CDR2 FQDESV (reference sequence). CDR3 amino acids: CASSEQLAGVARSPNEQFF.

The chain uses TRBV11-2 and TRBJ2-3; TCRdb's D call of TRBD2 is untestable without DNA. CDR3 length equals 14 residues. Germline V gene lookup returns CDR1 SGHAT and CDR2 FQNNGV. The CDR3 sequence is CASSLTSSLDTQYF.

This rearrangement joins TRBV20-1 to TRBJ2-1; no DNA is available, so the TRBD1 call from TCRdb remains unchecked. From germline, CDR1 is DFQATT and CDR2 SNEGSKA (reference sequence). The CDR3 has 15 amino acids. The CDR3 region is CSADPGMSSYNEQFF.

The gene calls are TRBV3-1 and TRBJ2-5; as DNA is missing, the TRBD2 call by TCRdb cannot be tested. Germline lookup yields CDR1 LGHDT and CDR2 YNNKEL (reference sequence). This CDR3 is 14 amino acids long. CDR3: CASSPTPVSETQYF.